The sequence of this T cell receptor beta chain was determined in a study of shared clonotypes between healthy human individuals. The assay was immunoSEQ multiplex PCR, and TCRdb's table has in-frame clones only and misses some. This sample carries 2,500,000 or so clones, roughly 90% of them seen once, and the ten largest clones take 0.37%. The V gene's germline CDR1 is SGHTA and CDR2 FQGNSA. The CDR3 covers 14 residues. V trimming: 5 bases; J trimming: 5 bases; junction bases outside the gene matches: 8. This sequence was found in a man between 18 and 35 years old in good health. Some clones in this sample may be carry-over from other donors' samples. The sequenced sample was naive CD4+ T cells from PBMCs. The subset denotes: CD45RA+ positively selected. The chain couples TRBV7-2 to TRBJ1-1; 7 positions match TRBD1. The CDR3: CASSREGARTEAFF. The CDR3 nucleotides read TGTGCCAGCAGCCGCGAGGGGGCGAGGACTGAAGCTTTCTTT.